The entry below gives a single TCR beta chain sequence along with its context. This sample was taken from a study of blood T cell repertoires in COVID-19. Across the study: The origin of the acute and convalescent COVID-19 samples was the United States, Italy and Spain.

Some clones are missing from TCRdb's copy, which holds only in-frame ones; the method was immunoSEQ multiplex PCR. The data show 150,000 to 200,000 clones, approximately 90% seen once. Germline V gives CDR1 SGHRS, CDR2 YFSETQ. V was clipped by 1 base and J by 2 bases, with 8 bases between them. The CDR3 consists of 14 residues. The chain recombines TRBV5-1 with TRBJ2-3; D is undetermined. This TCR came from a man aged 18 to 29 with acute or convalescent COVID-19. Sequences were obtained from peripheral blood. DNA of the CDR3: TGCGCCAGCAGCTTGATTAGCACCACAGATACGCAGTATTTT. This translates into CASSLISTTDTQYF.